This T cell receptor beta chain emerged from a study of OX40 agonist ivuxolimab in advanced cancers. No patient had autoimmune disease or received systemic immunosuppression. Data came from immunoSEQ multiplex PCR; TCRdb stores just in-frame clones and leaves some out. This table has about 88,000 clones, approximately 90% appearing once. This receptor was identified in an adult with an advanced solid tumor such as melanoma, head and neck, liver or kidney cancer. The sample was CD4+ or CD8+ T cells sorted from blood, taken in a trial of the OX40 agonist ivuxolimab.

The CDR3 DNA sequence: TGTGCCAGCTCACCCCCGGACCGCGATACGCAGTATTTT. Its protein product is CASSPPDRDTQYF. This sequence joins TRBV18 and TRBJ2-3, with D unresolved. V was trimmed by 3 bases and J by 6 bases, leaving 10 bases between them. Germline CDR1 and CDR2: KGHSH and LQKENI. The CDR3 loop spans 13 amino acids.